The rows below give T cell receptor beta chains drawn from one sample of a study of blood T cell repertoires in COVID-19. Using immunoSEQ multiplex PCR, the repertoire was profiled, and TCRdb retains in-frame clones only, with some absent. The table shows roughly 160,000 clones, with roughly 86% occurring only once. The source material was peripheral blood. These receptors were obtained from a woman aged 60-75 years who had recovered from COVID-19. The CDR3 runs from the conserved cysteine through the conserved F or W. D genes are given only for firm matches. Only part of the rows carry a size: once, few, many, or a class if the clone is expanded.

TRBV6-6	TRBJ1-5	TRBD1	.	CASRIQGYNSNQPQHF	TGTGCCAGCAGGATACAGGGGTATAATAGCAATCAGCCCCAGCATTTT
TRBV24-1	TRBJ2-3	TRBD1	.	CATNPTGGPADTQYF	TGTGCCACCAACCCGACAGGGGGCCCCGCAGATACGCAGTATTTT
TRBV10-2	TRBJ1-6	TRBD1	.	CASRNKQGWDSPLHF	TGCGCCAGCAGGAACAAACAGGGGTGGGATTCACCCCTCCACTTT
TRBV28	TRBJ1-5	.	.	CASSFPTGFNNQPQHF	TGTGCCAGCAGTTTTCCGACAGGTTTTAACAATCAGCCCCAGCATTTT
TRBV7-2	TRBJ2-1	TRBD1	once	CASSFRQGLDNEQFF	TGTGCCAGCAGCTTTCGACAGGGGCTTGACAATGAGCAGTTCTTC
TRBV9	TRBJ2-3	TRBD2	.	CASTQGPGGASDTQYF	TGTGCCAGCACCCAAGGACCCGGGGGGGCCTCAGATACGCAGTATTTT
TRBV27	TRBJ2-7	.	.	CASRRQAIYEQYF	TGTGCCAGCAGACGGCAGGCGATCTACGAGCAGTACTTC
TRBV6-5	TRBJ2-2	.	.	CASRWGLSSGELFF	TGTGCCAGCAGGTGGGGCCTTTCCTCCGGGGAGCTGTTTTTT
TRBV19	TRBJ1-3	TRBD1	.	CASMDRSFDTIYF	TGTGCCAGTATGGACAGGTCCTTCGACACCATATATTTT
TRBV6-5	TRBJ1-1	.	.	CACERPPEAFF	TGTGCCTGCGAGAGGCCTCCTGAAGCTTTCTTT
TRBV11-2	TRBJ1-1	.	.	CASSLGGENTEAFF	TGTGCCAGCAGCCTAGGGGGAGAAAACACTGAAGCTTTCTTT
TRBV28	TRBJ2-1	.	.	CASSDRRSPARQFF	TGTGCCAGCAGTGACAGGCGGTCTCCCGCGAGACAGTTCTTC
TRBV19	TRBJ1-4	TRBD1	few	CASSGTVPDPTQKLFF	TGTGCCAGTAGCGGGACAGTGCCCGACCCTACTCAAAAACTGTTTTTT
TRBV3-1/TRBV3-2	TRBJ2-1	TRBD2	.	CASSQDHLAEKNYNEQFF	TGTGCCAGCAGCCAAGATCATCTAGCGGAAAAAAACTACAATGAGCAGTTCTTC
TRBV7-9	TRBJ2-2	TRBD1	few	CASTRTDREGGGELFF	TGTGCCAGCACCCGTACGGACAGGGAAGGGGGCGGGGAGCTGTTTTTT
TRBV28	TRBJ2-2	TRBD2	.	CASSWATRGGSGELFF	TGTGCCAGCAGTTGGGCGACACGGGGGGGTTCCGGGGAGCTGTTTTTT
TRBV6-5	TRBJ2-7	.	.	CASSKKADSPYEQYF	TGTGCCAGCAGTAAGAAGGCGGACAGCCCCTACGAGCAGTACTTC
TRBV4-1	TRBJ2-7	TRBD2	.	CASSQGGGSGDEQYF	TGCGCCAGCAGCCAAGGCGGGGGGTCGGGTGACGAGCAGTACTTC
TRBV10-1	TRBJ2-1	TRBD1	.	CASSAPEDRVHEQFF	TGCGCCAGCAGTGCACCGGAGGACAGGGTCCATGAGCAGTTCTTC
TRBV5-4	TRBJ2-2	.	.	CASSLREGRAGELFF	TGTGCCAGCAGCTTGCGCGAGGGAAGGGCCGGGGAGCTGTTTTTT
TRBV5-1	TRBJ1-1	.	.	CASSSGETEAFF	TGCGCCAGCAGCTCAGGGGAGACTGAAGCTTTCTTT
TRBV30	TRBJ1-1	.	once	CAWRHMNTEAFF	TGTGCCTGGCGACACATGAACACTGAAGCTTTCTTT
TRBV7-9	TRBJ2-2	.	.	CASSIQGDGGELFF	TGTGCCAGCAGTATTCAGGGTGATGGCGGGGAGCTGTTTTTT
TRBV21-1	TRBJ2-7	.	.	CASSKRKEETGRYF	TGTGCCAGCAGCAAAAGGAAAGAGGAGACCGGCAGATACTTC
TRBV6-5	TRBJ1-2	.	.	CASTKTDSYGYTF	TGTGCCAGCACAAAGACAGACTCCTATGGCTACACCTTC
TRBV6-6	TRBJ1-5	TRBD1	.	CASSYSRQGQPQHF	TGTGCCAGCAGTTACTCGAGACAGGGTCAGCCCCAGCATTTT
TRBV4-1	TRBJ2-7	TRBD1	.	CASSPGQGGFGEQYF	TGCGCCAGCAGCCCGGGACAGGGAGGGTTCGGCGAGCAGTACTTC
TRBV3-1/TRBV3-2	TRBJ1-5	.	.	CASSQGQGYQPQHF	TGTGCCAGCAGCCAAGGGCAGGGGTATCAGCCCCAGCATTTT
TRBV15	TRBJ2-3	TRBD1	.	CATSRGQASSTDTQYF	TGTGCCACCAGCAGGGGACAGGCTTCTAGCACAGATACGCAGTATTTT
TRBV19	TRBJ2-5	TRBD1	.	CASSSTGGGETQYF	TGTGCCAGTAGTTCAACAGGGGGCGGAGAGACCCAGTACTTC
TRBV3-1/TRBV3-2	TRBJ1-3	.	.	CASSPPGNTIYF	TGTGCCAGCAGCCCCCCGGGAAACACCATATATTTT
TRBV12-3/TRBV12-4	TRBJ1-1	TRBD1	.	CASSPGGASEAFF	TGTGCCAGCAGTCCAGGGGGCGCTTCTGAAGCTTTCTTT
TRBV19	TRBJ1-2	TRBD1	.	CASSSGTGIVGYTF	TGTGCCAGTAGTTCCGGGACAGGGATAGTAGGCTACACCTTC
TRBV28	TRBJ2-1	TRBD2	once	CASSSGLASYNEQFF	TGTGCCAGCAGCTCTGGACTAGCCTCCTACAATGAGCAGTTCTTC
TRBV28	TRBJ2-5	.	.	CASSLSPETQYF	TGTGCCAGCAGTTTAAGCCCAGAGACCCAGTACTTC
TRBV3-1/TRBV3-2	TRBJ1-2	TRBD1	once	CASSHPGQGADGYTF	TGTGCCAGCAGCCACCCGGGACAGGGGGCTGATGGCTACACCTTC
TRBV6-1	TRBJ2-5	.	.	CASSEWRGNQETQYF	TGTGCCAGCAGTGAATGGCGAGGGAACCAAGAGACCCAGTACTTC
TRBV30	TRBJ2-7	TRBD2	once	CAWSVGGAGIHEQYF	TGTGCCTGGAGTGTCGGGGGGGCAGGGATCCACGAGCAGTACTTC
TRBV28	TRBJ2-1	TRBD2	.	CASSFFLAGYEQFF	TGTGCCAGCAGTTTCTTTCTAGCGGGGTATGAGCAGTTCTTC
TRBV2	TRBJ2-5	TRBD2	.	CASSGGLAGETQYF	TGTGCCAGCAGTGGGGGACTAGCAGGGGAGACCCAGTACTTC
TRBV3-1/TRBV3-2	TRBJ1-1	TRBD1	.	CASSQGQGADTEAFF	TGTGCCAGCAGCCAAGGACAGGGGGCAGACACTGAAGCTTTCTTT
TRBV28	TRBJ1-3	.	.	CASSLEQVHGNTIYF	TGTGCCAGCAGTTTAGAACAGGTCCACGGAAACACCATATATTTT
TRBV30	TRBJ2-7	TRBD2	.	CAWGGGSYEQYF	TGTGCCTGGGGCGGGGGATCTTACGAGCAGTACTTC
TRBV11-3	TRBJ2-2	.	few	CASSSPGVTGELFF	TGTGCCAGCAGCTCTCCCGGGGTTACCGGGGAGCTGTTTTTT
TRBV6-5	TRBJ1-5	.	.	CASSIGAYGNQPQHF	TGTGCCAGCAGCATTGGGGCCTACGGCAATCAGCCCCAGCATTTT
TRBV5-4	TRBJ1-3	.	.	CASREGGQVGNTIYF	TGTGCCAGCAGAGAGGGCGGCCAAGTGGGAAACACCATATATTTT
TRBV3-1/TRBV3-2	TRBJ2-3	.	.	CASSQDQVRGHTQYF	TGTGCCAGCAGCCAAGATCAAGTGCGGGGCCATACGCAGTATTTT
TRBV11-1	TRBJ2-5	TRBD2	.	CASSLAPLAGYQETQYF	TGTGCCAGCAGCTTAGCCCCCCTAGCGGGGTACCAAGAGACCCAGTACTTC
TRBV11-3	TRBJ2-1	TRBD1	.	CASSSDRGSYNEQFF	TGTGCCAGCAGCTCCGACAGGGGCTCATACAATGAGCAGTTCTTC
TRBV11-2	TRBJ2-5	.	.	CASSLDAQGTQYF	TGTGCCAGCAGCTTAGACGCTCAGGGGACCCAGTACTTC
TRBV4-3	TRBJ1-1	.	.	CASSPSRGNTEAFF	TGCGCCAGCAGCCCAAGCAGGGGAAACACTGAAGCTTTCTTT
TRBV5-1	TRBJ2-7	TRBD1	once	CASSPGTGVAEQYF	TGCGCCAGCAGCCCCGGGACAGGGGTCGCGGAGCAGTACTTC
TRBV4-3	TRBJ2-7	.	.	CASSQAEGDEQYF	TGCGCCAGCAGCCAAGCGGAGGGTGACGAGCAGTACTTC
TRBV2	TRBJ2-5	TRBD2	few	CASSAQPAGGRETQYF	TGTGCCAGCAGCGCCCAGCCCGCGGGGGGGCGGGAGACCCAGTACTTC
TRBV24-1	TRBJ2-5	.	.	CATSDFDSKETQYF	TGTGCCACCAGTGATTTTGACAGCAAAGAGACCCAGTACTTC